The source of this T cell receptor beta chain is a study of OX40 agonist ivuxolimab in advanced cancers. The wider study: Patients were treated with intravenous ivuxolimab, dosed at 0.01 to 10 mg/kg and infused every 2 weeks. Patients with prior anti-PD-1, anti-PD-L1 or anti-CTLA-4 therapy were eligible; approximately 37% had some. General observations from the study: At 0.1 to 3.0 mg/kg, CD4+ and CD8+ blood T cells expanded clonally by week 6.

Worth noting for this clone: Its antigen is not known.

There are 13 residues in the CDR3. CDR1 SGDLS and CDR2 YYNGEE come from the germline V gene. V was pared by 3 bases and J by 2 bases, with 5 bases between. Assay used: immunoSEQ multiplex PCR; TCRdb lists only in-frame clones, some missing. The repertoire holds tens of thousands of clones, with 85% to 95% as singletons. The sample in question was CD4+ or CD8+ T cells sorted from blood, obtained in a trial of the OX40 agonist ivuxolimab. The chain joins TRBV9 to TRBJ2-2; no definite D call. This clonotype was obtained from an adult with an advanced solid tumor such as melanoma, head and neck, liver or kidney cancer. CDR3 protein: CASSEGNTGELFF. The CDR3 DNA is TGTGCCAGCAGCGAGGGAAACACCGGGGAGCTGTTTTTT.